The T cell receptor (beta chain) under discussion was sequenced for a study of cytomegalovirus exposure and HLA in healthy donors (dated by TCRdb to 2016 to 2017). Broadly, across the study: The roughly 650 repertoires of the first cohort and the 110 or so validation repertoires were produced on the same platform, according to a later analysis. The aim of the study was to test whether cataloging public T cell receptors could identify signatures of past pathogen exposure. Besides the first cohort of 666 subjects, a separate validation cohort made up of around 120 different subjects was used. The study combined high-throughput TCR immunosequencing, statistical association of individual TCRs with disease status, and machine learning to predict cytomegalovirus infection status. Broad study findings and their caveats: In the study, approximately 160 TCR beta chains were listed as associated with cytomegalovirus. The authors suggested that the approach could potentially be generalized to other disease states and immunological phenotypes. Of the cluster scores, approximately 95% were above 0 in a later analysis, which found that TCRs clustered in the first cohort also tended to co-occur in the approximately 120 validation repertoires. The classifier was reported to diagnose cytomegalovirus status with high specificity and sensitivity in both the original and validation cohorts. A few of the identified cytomegalovirus-associated TCR beta chains were confirmed in vitro to be specific for cytomegalovirus antigens. Across donors, most TCR sequences were observed very rarely, whereas some public TCRs were present in many individuals. The validation cohort had no HLA typing available for a later analysis, so co-occurrence within that cohort was assessed over all 110 or so repertoires.

The germline V gene (reference sequence) provides CDR1 MNHEY and CDR2 SMNVEV. Relative to germline, V is missing 5 bases and J is missing 3 bases, with 15 bases of the junction outside any gene match. Taken from cysteine to phenylalanine, the CDR3 has 18 residues. Of all the DNA, just the CDR3 is kept, 54 bases in frame from base 1. The donors belonged to the validation cohort of about 120 subjects, which was separate from the roughly 700-subject first cohort. Library preparation used the immunoSEQ multiplex PCR assay. Per the source publication's procedure: A statistical classification framework was built to diagnose cytomegalovirus status from the catalog of TCR beta chain sequences. Held by TCRdb, this immuneACCESS table contains in-frame sequences only and omits some clones. Under half of the omission traces to an unresolved V gene where checked; the cause of the rest is unknown. V and J calls and clone size are those listed in that table; D and trimming were worked out from the DNA. The sample profile shows some 98,000 clones; about 90% of them were found once. The ten most abundant clones make up 6.3% of the sample.

Note on this clone: Which antigen it targets is not known. Per-nucleotide qualities are absent, and no much larger clonotype sits a single base away.

This chain joins TRBV27 to TRBJ2-3, with 9 bases in between that match TRBD1. The sequence came from a man younger than 35 in good health and CMV-seropositive. Source material: PBMCs. The nucleotides are TGTGCCAGCAGTCCCGGGACAGGGCCATGGGTATCTACAGATACGCAGTATTTT. This codes for CASSPGTGPWVSTDTQYF.